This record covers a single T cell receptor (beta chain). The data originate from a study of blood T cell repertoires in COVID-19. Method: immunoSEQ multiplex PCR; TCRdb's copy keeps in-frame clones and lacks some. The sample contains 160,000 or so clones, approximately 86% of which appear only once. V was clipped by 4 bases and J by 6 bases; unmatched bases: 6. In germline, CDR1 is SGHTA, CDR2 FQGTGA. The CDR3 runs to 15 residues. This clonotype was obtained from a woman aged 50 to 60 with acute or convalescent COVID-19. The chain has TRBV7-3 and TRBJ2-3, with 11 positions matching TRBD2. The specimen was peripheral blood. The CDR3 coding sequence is TGTGCCAGCAGCTCGTTAGCGGGGGGGCCGGATACGCAGTATTTT. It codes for CASSSLAGGPDTQYF.